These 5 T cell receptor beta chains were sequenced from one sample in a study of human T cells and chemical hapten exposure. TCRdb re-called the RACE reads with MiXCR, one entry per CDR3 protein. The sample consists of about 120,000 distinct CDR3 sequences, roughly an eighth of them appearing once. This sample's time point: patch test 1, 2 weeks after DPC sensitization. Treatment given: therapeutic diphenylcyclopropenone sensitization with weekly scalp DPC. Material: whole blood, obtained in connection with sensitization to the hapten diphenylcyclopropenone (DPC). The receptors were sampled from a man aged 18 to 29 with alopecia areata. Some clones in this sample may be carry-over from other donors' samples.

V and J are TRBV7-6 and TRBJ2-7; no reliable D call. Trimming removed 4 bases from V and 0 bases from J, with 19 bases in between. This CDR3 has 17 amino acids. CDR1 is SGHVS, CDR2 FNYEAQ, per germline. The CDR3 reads CASSSPLAAPSSYEQYF. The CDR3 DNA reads TGTGCCAGCAGCTCACCCCTGGCAGCGCCCTCCTCCTACGAGCAGTACTTC. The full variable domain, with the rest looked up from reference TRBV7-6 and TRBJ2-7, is GAGVSQSPRYKVTKRGQDVALRCDPISGHVSLYWYRQALGQGPEFLTYFNYEAQQDKSGLPNDRFSAERPEGSISTLTIQRTEQRDSAMYRCASSSPLAAPSSYEQYFGPGTRLTVT.

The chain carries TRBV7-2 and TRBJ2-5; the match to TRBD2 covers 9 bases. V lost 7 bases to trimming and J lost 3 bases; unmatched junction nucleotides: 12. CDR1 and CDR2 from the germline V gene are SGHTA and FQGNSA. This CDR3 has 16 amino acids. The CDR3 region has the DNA TGTGCCAGCACCCGGACGGCGGGGGGGCTTGAAGAGACCCAGTACTTC. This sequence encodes CASTRTAGGLEETQYF.

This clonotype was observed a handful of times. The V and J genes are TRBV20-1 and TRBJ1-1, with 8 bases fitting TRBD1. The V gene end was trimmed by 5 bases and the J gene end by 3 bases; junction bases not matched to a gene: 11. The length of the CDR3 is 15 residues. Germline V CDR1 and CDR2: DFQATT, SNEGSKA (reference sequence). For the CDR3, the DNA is TGCAGTGCTCATCTAAGGACAGGGCGGGACACTGAAGCTTTCTTT. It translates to CSAHLRTGRDTEAFF.

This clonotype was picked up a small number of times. CDR3 sequence reads: CASSVAGGKSAANYGYTF. In DNA form, the CDR3 reads TGTGCCAGCTCAGTGGCTGGGGGAAAAAGCGCAGCTAACTATGGCTACACCTTC. The V gene is TRBV18, the J gene TRBJ1-2, with a possible D match to TRBD1 (5 bases). Germline loops: CDR1 KGHSH, CDR2 LQKENI. This CDR3 comprises 18 residues. V lost 5 bases to trimming and J lost 0 bases, with 22 bases between them.

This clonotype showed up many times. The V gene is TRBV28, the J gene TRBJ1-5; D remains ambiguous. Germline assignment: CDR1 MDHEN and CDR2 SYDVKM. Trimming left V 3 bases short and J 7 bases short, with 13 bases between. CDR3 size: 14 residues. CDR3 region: CASSFKLGWQPQHF. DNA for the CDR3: TGTGCCAGCAGTTTTAAGTTAGGATGGCAGCCCCAGCATTTT.